The rows below give T cell receptor beta chains drawn from one sample of a study of T cell repertoires in cytomegalovirus infection. Using its own MiXCR run on the reads, TCRdb lists one record per CDR3 protein. The sample consists of 150,000 to 200,000 distinct CDR3 sequences, about a tenth of them appearing once. The specimen sequenced was PBMCs. The receptors originated from a human donor in good health (CMV status not recorded). Some clones in this sample may be carry-over from other donors' samples. Both conserved end residues are part of each CDR3. The D gene is left open where the match is weak. Not all rows give a size; the values are once, few, many and, for expanded clones, a class.

D gene	clone size	V gene	J gene	CDR3 length	CDR3 DNA	CDR3 protein
-	many	TRBV7-8	TRBJ2-7	18	TGTGCCAGCAGCTTAGCGTGGGGCGAGGGGCGTCGCTCCTACGAGCAGTACTTC	CASSLAWGEGRRSYEQYF
TRBD2	-	TRBV29-1	TRBJ2-3	16	TGCAGCGTTGAAGATCCGGGGAGCGGGAGTACAGATACGCAGTATTTT	CSVEDPGSGSTDTQYF
-	many	TRBV7-2	TRBJ1-1	13	TGTGCCAGCAGACTATACAGGGACACTGAAGCTTTCTTT	CASRLYRDTEAFF
TRBD1	many	TRBV7-2	TRBJ1-6	16	TGTGCCAGCAGCTCCGCCGCCGGGACAGGGGATTCACCCCTCCACTTT	CASSSAAGTGDSPLHF
-	many	TRBV11-2	TRBJ1-1	12	TGTGCCAGCAGCCCACAAGGTCCAGAAGCTTTCTTT	CASSPQGPEAFF
-	many	TRBV19	TRBJ2-4	14	TGTGCCAGTAGTATAGACAGCGTCAAAAACATTCAGTACTTC	CASSIDSVKNIQYF
-	many	TRBV7-6	TRBJ1-4	13	TGTGCCAGCAGAAGGACGGTTAATGAAAAACTGTTTTTT	CASRRTVNEKLFF
TRBD2	-	TRBV20-1	TRBJ2-5	13	TGCAGTGCTGGTATAGCGGGGCAAGAGACCCAGTACTTC	CSAGIAGQETQYF
TRBD1	many	TRBV7-2	TRBJ1-4	16	TGTGCCAGCAGCTTAGGACAGGGGGTCGTAAGTGAAAAACTGTTTTTT	CASSLGQGVVSEKLFF
-	many	TRBV19	TRBJ2-2	14	TGTGCCAGTAGTATAGACGGAAACACCGGGGAGCTGTTTTTT	CASSIDGNTGELFF
TRBD2	many	TRBV29-1	TRBJ2-1	15	TGCAGCGTTGAAACCCCTAGCGGGAGGGTCAATGAGCAGTTCTTC	CSVETPSGRVNEQFF
TRBD2	few	TRBV28	TRBJ2-1	13	TGTGCCAGCAGTCAAGCGGGAGACAATGAGCAGTTCTTC	CASSQAGDNEQFF
-	-	TRBV29-1	TRBJ1-1	13	TGCAGCGTGGATACGGGGAGGAACACTGAAGCTTTCTTT	CSVDTGRNTEAFF
-	many	TRBV7-9	TRBJ2-1	17	TGTGCCAGCAGACCCCGGGCCAGGGGAAGGTCGGGTGCTGAGCAGTTCTTC	CASRPRARGRSGAEQFF
TRBD1	many	TRBV7-2	TRBJ1-4	17	TGTGCCAGCAGCTTAGTTATCGGGACAGCAACTAATGAAAAACTGTTTTTT	CASSLVIGTATNEKLFF
TRBD1	-	TRBV5-1	TRBJ1-1	16	TGCGCCAGCACGCTGGACAGGGTCATTGAGGCCACTGAAGCTTTCTTT	CASTLDRVIEATEAFF
-	-	TRBV5-4	TRBJ1-2	14	TGTGCCAGCGAAAAAGACAGACCCCCCTATGGCTACACCTTC	CASEKDRPPYGYTF
TRBD2	many	TRBV7-2	TRBJ2-2	15	TGTGCCAGCAGCCCGGGACTAGCGGGGACCGGGGAGCTGTTTTTT	CASSPGLAGTGELFF
TRBD1	-	TRBV29-1	TRBJ2-5	13	TGCAGCGTAACCGGACAGGGCCAAGAGACCCAGTACTTC	CSVTGQGQETQYF
TRBD1	few	TRBV5-1	TRBJ1-1	18	TGCGCCAGCAGCTTGGGTCGACTGGGGACAGGGGCGAACACTGAAGCTTTCTTT	CASSLGRLGTGANTEAFF
TRBD1	many	TRBV7-2	TRBJ1-1	13	TGTGCCAGCAGCCGAGACAGGGCTACTGAAGCTTTCTTT	CASSRDRATEAFF
TRBD2	many	TRBV6-2/TRBV6-3	TRBJ2-1	11	TGTGCCAGCGGGTCGGGAGGGGAGCAGTTCTTC	CASGSGGEQFF
-	many	TRBV19	TRBJ1-5	15	TGTGCCAGTAAAGTCCTAGGCCGGGACAATCAGCCCCAGCATTTT	CASKVLGRDNQPQHF